This is a list of T cell receptor beta chains from one sample in a study of shared clonotypes between healthy human individuals. Assay used: immunoSEQ multiplex PCR; TCRdb lists only in-frame clones, some missing. Counted here are more than 2,000,000 clones, about 92% occurring once; the ten biggest clones make up over 0.12%. Sequenced sample: naive CD4+ T cells sorted from blood. These TCRs come from a man aged 18 to 30 in good health. The CDR3 runs from the conserved cysteine through the conserved F or W. The order of the fields is J gene, D gene, CDR3 length, V gene, clone size, CDR3 DNA, CDR3 protein. The D gene is left open where the match is weak. Clone size is given for some rows only: seen once, a few or many times, or a class if the clone is expanded.

j_gene: TRBJ2-3; d_gene: TRBD1; len: 15; v_gene: TRBV4-1; abundance: NA; CDR3nt: TGCGCCAGCAGCCGGACAGGGGGCTGGACAGATACGCAGTATTTT; CDR3aa: CASSRTGGWTDTQYF
j_gene: TRBJ1-2; d_gene: NA; len: 11; v_gene: TRBV19; abundance: NA; CDR3nt: TGTGCCAATAGTACGAAAGTCTCCCACACCTTC; CDR3aa: CANSTKVSHTF
j_gene: TRBJ2-5; d_gene: TRBD2; len: 15; v_gene: TRBV5-4; abundance: once; CDR3nt: TGTGCCAGCAGCTCGACGGCTAGCGGGACGGAGACCCAGTACTTC; CDR3aa: CASSSTASGTETQYF
j_gene: TRBJ2-1; d_gene: NA; len: 15; v_gene: TRBV5-5; abundance: NA; CDR3nt: TGTGCCAGCAGCTTGGTTGCGGGGTCCTACAATGAGCAGTTCTTC; CDR3aa: CASSLVAGSYNEQFF
j_gene: TRBJ2-2; d_gene: TRBD1; len: 15; v_gene: TRBV2; abundance: NA; CDR3nt: TGTGCCGCCCAAGGGAGAGGGGGCGATACCGGGGAGCTGTTTTTT; CDR3aa: CAAQGRGGDTGELFF
j_gene: TRBJ2-2; d_gene: TRBD1; len: 15; v_gene: TRBV7-3; abundance: NA; CDR3nt: TGTGCCAGCAGCCAGACCGGGACAGGGGGCGGGGAGCTGTTTTTT; CDR3aa: CASSQTGTGGGELFF
j_gene: TRBJ1-1; d_gene: NA; len: 14; v_gene: TRBV28; abundance: NA; CDR3nt: TGTGCCAGCAGTTTGGCAGGGGAGAACACTGAAGCTTTCTTT; CDR3aa: CASSLAGENTEAFF
j_gene: TRBJ1-2; d_gene: NA; len: 13; v_gene: TRBV27; abundance: few; CDR3nt: TGTGCCAGCAGTTTCGGTCGCCTGGATGGCTACACCTTC; CDR3aa: CASSFGRLDGYTF
j_gene: TRBJ1-5; d_gene: NA; len: 14; v_gene: TRBV28; abundance: NA; CDR3nt: TGTGCCAGCAGCGCAGGACAGTCCAATCAGCCCCAGCATTTT; CDR3aa: CASSAGQSNQPQHF
j_gene: TRBJ1-2; d_gene: TRBD1; len: 15; v_gene: TRBV5-1; abundance: once; CDR3nt: TGCGCCAGCAGCCCGGACAGGGGGTTTTACTATGGCTACACCTTC; CDR3aa: CASSPDRGFYYGYTF
j_gene: TRBJ2-1; d_gene: TRBD1; len: 15; v_gene: TRBV18; abundance: NA; CDR3nt: TGTGCCAGCTCACTCCGGGACAGGGTCCACAATGAGCAGTTCTTC; CDR3aa: CASSLRDRVHNEQFF
j_gene: TRBJ2-2; d_gene: NA; len: 18; v_gene: TRBV2; abundance: NA; CDR3nt: TGTGCCAGCAGTCCCCATGCCAACACAGGGATTAGGAACGGGGAGCTGTTTTTT; CDR3aa: CASSPHANTGIRNGELFF
j_gene: TRBJ2-1; d_gene: NA; len: 15; v_gene: TRBV28; abundance: NA; CDR3nt: TGTGCCAGCAGCCCCGGGGGCGGCTCCTACAATGAGCAGTTCTTC; CDR3aa: CASSPGGGSYNEQFF
j_gene: TRBJ1-6; d_gene: NA; len: 13; v_gene: TRBV9; abundance: NA; CDR3nt: TGTGCCAGCAGCGCGGGGCCAGATTCACCCCTCCACTTT; CDR3aa: CASSAGPDSPLHF
j_gene: TRBJ1-4; d_gene: NA; len: 15; v_gene: TRBV7-2; abundance: NA; CDR3nt: TGTGCCAGCAGCCTTGAAAGGGGGGGCGGTGAAAAACTGTTTTTT; CDR3aa: CASSLERGGGEKLFF
j_gene: TRBJ2-5; d_gene: NA; len: 16; v_gene: TRBV9; abundance: NA; CDR3nt: TGTGCCAGCAGCGCAGGACAAGGACCCACCAAAGAGACCCAGTACTTC; CDR3aa: CASSAGQGPTKETQYF
j_gene: TRBJ2-5; d_gene: TRBD2; len: 16; v_gene: TRBV5-1; abundance: NA; CDR3nt: TGCGCCAGCAGCTGGGCCTCGCGCGGGAGCGGGGAGACCCAGTACTTC; CDR3aa: CASSWASRGSGETQYF
j_gene: TRBJ2-1; d_gene: TRBD2; len: 18; v_gene: TRBV19; abundance: few; CDR3nt: TGTGCCAGTAGTTCTTTCCGACTAGCGGGAGGGCCGGGGAATGAGCAGTTCTTC; CDR3aa: CASSSFRLAGGPGNEQFF
j_gene: TRBJ2-1; d_gene: NA; len: 15; v_gene: TRBV21-1; abundance: NA; CDR3nt: TGTGCCAGCAGCACCCGGGACAGGGGCCCCAATGAGCAGTTCTTC; CDR3aa: CASSTRDRGPNEQFF
j_gene: TRBJ2-7; d_gene: TRBD1; len: 16; v_gene: TRBV30; abundance: few; CDR3nt: TGTGCCTGGAGTCCTCAGGGGACAGGGGGCTTCTACGAGCAGTACTTC; CDR3aa: CAWSPQGTGGFYEQYF
j_gene: TRBJ2-5; d_gene: NA; len: 14; v_gene: TRBV27; abundance: NA; CDR3nt: TGTGCCAGCAGTTCTTCCGGTTTTCAAGAGACCCAGTACTTC; CDR3aa: CASSSSGFQETQYF
j_gene: TRBJ2-3; d_gene: TRBD2; len: 16; v_gene: TRBV19; abundance: NA; CDR3nt: TGTGCCAGTAGTATGGTGTTAGCGGGGGGCACAGATACGCAGTATTTT; CDR3aa: CASSMVLAGGTDTQYF
j_gene: TRBJ1-6; d_gene: TRBD1; len: 16; v_gene: TRBV19; abundance: NA; CDR3nt: TGTGCCAGTAGTATTGGAGACAGGGGTTTAAATTCACCCCTCCACTTT; CDR3aa: CASSIGDRGLNSPLHF
j_gene: TRBJ2-4; d_gene: NA; len: 19; v_gene: TRBV5-1; abundance: NA; CDR3nt: TGCGCCAGCAGCTTGGCCGAATTGGACAGCCTAGGGACCAAAAACATTCAGTACTTC; CDR3aa: CASSLAELDSLGTKNIQYF
j_gene: TRBJ1-1; d_gene: NA; len: 15; v_gene: TRBV6-5; abundance: once; CDR3nt: TGTGCCAGCAGACGAAGACAGGTAGTGAACACTGAAGCTTTCTTT; CDR3aa: CASRRRQVVNTEAFF
j_gene: TRBJ1-1; d_gene: NA; len: 14; v_gene: TRBV6-5; abundance: NA; CDR3nt: TGTGCCAGCACCAACCTCGACAGGCACACTGAAGCTTTCTTT; CDR3aa: CASTNLDRHTEAFF